One sample yielded the 13 T cell receptor beta chains listed below, sequenced in a study of long-term antiretroviral therapy in people with HIV. A v3.0 immunoSEQ assay was performed at survey level. TCRdb keeps only in-frame clones here, not all; method: immunoSEQ multiplex PCR. Of roughly 25,000 clones in the sample, approximately 95% are singletons; the top ten hold 9.2%. The source material was unsorted PBMCs, sampled 7.6 years after starting antiretroviral therapy. These receptors were taken from a woman aged 40 to 50 with HIV.

The chain has TRBV5-1 and TRBJ2-1, with 8 bases lining up with TRBD2. J lost 7 bases, V lost 4 bases, and 7 bases had no gene match. Germline V gives CDR1 SGHRS, CDR2 YFSETQ. This CDR3 comprises 14 residues. CDR3 nucleotides: TGCGCCAGCAGCCCCGGGACTAGTCCTAATGAGCAGTTCTTC. Translation: CASSPGTSPNEQFF.

The chain employs TRBV2 and TRBJ1-4; D perhaps matches TRBD1 (5 bases). The length of the CDR3 is 14 residues. The V end lost 7 bases, the J end lost 3 bases, and 12 bases lay between the germline ends. Germline V CDR1 and CDR2: SNHLY, FYNNEI. CDR3 DNA sequence: TGTGCCAGCACTCTGCAGGGCCCTAATGAAAAACTGTTTTTT. Amino acid sequence: CASTLQGPNEKLFF.

J is TRBJ2-5 and V is TRBV2; TRBD1 agrees at 11 bases. Germline values: CDR1 SNHLY, CDR2 FYNNEI. The CDR3 sequence is 15 residues long. With 4 bases clipped from V and 4 bases from J, the junction kept 5 bases outside the gene matches. The CDR3 region has the DNA TGTGCCAGCAGTGTCGGGACAGGGGGGTCAGAGACCCAGTACTTC. Protein product: CASSVGTGGSETQYF.

The chain recombines TRBV30 with TRBJ2-7, with 7 bases aligning to TRBD1. The V and J ends lost 5 bases and 2 bases, in that order; junction bases with no gene match: 3. Germline values: CDR1 GTSNPN, CDR2 SVGIG (reference sequence). This CDR3 is 12 amino acids long. This CDR3 reads CAWAQGPYEQYF. For the CDR3, the DNA is TGTGCCTGGGCACAGGGGCCCTACGAGCAGTACTTC.

The chain links TRBV9 to TRBJ2-7; possibly TRBD1 or TRBD2 for D (5 bases each). CDR3 size: 14 residues. V lost 4 bases and J 0 bases, leaving 11 bases between the germline ends. Germline V gives CDR1 SGDLS, CDR2 YYNGEE. This CDR3 is CASSPGRNSYEQYF. The CDR3 bases are TGTGCCAGCAGCCCGGGACGGAACTCCTACGAGCAGTACTTC.

The chain is built from TRBV9 and TRBJ2-1; 7 bases line up with TRBD1. The ends lost 0 bases at V and 8 bases at J; junction bases unmatched: 11. The CDR3 runs to 16 residues. Looked up from germline, CDR1 is SGDLS and CDR2 is YYNGEE. The CDR3 nucleotides read TGTGCCAGCAGCGTAGCAAACGACAGGGTAGGTTATGAGCAGTTCTTC. It is translated as CASSVANDRVGYEQFF.

V is TRBV5-4 and J is TRBJ2-3; 10 bases agree with TRBD2. CDR3 length equals 15 residues. V lost 4 bases, J lost 5 bases, and 7 bases stayed unmatched. Germline V gives CDR1 SGHNT, CDR2 YYREEE (reference sequence). The DNA of the CDR3 is TGTGCCAGCAGCCCTGGGACTAGCGTCATAGATACGCAGTATTTT. Translating it yields CASSPGTSVIDTQYF. The entire variable domain, with the rest obtained from reference TRBV5-4 and TRBJ2-3, is as follows: ETGVTQSPTHLIKTRGQQVTLRCSSQSGHNTVSWYQQALGQGPQFIFQYYREEENGRGNFPPRFSGLQFPNYSSELNVNALELDDSALYLCASSPGTSVIDTQYFGPGTRLTVL.

V usage is TRBV7-3 and J usage is TRBJ2-3; either TRBD1 or TRBD2 may supply D (5 bases each). Germline CDR1 SGHTA, CDR2 FQGTGA. This CDR3 is built from 14 residues. Deletions cut 1 base from V and 4 bases from J, with 9 bases between. The CDR3 DNA reads as TGTGCCAGCAGCTTAATGGGGGTTCCAGATACGCAGTATTTT. Translation: CASSLMGVPDTQYF.

The chain has TRBV9 and TRBJ1-1; no firm D call. CDR3 length: 13 residues. From germline, CDR1 is SGDLS and CDR2 YYNGEE. Trimming left V 3 bases short and J 2 bases short, with 8 bases between. The CDR3 region is CASSAEPNTEAFF. The CDR3 bases are TGTGCCAGCAGCGCTGAACCAAACACTGAAGCTTTCTTT.

CDR3 protein: CASSLMGTSGGRDQETQYF. CDR3 DNA: TGCGCCAGCAGCTTGATGGGAACTAGCGGGGGGAGAGACCAAGAGACCCAGTACTTC. The rearrangement links TRBV5-1 to TRBJ2-5, with 12 bases aligning to TRBD2. CDR1 SGHRS and CDR2 YFSETQ come from the germline V gene. Losses at the gene ends were 1 base for V and 0 bases for J; bases not matched to a gene: 10. The CDR3 contains 19 residues.

The chain uses TRBV4-3 and TRBJ2-3; tentative D call: TRBD2 (7 bases). The germline gives CDR1 LGHNA, CDR2 YSLEER. This CDR3 is built from 16 residues. Deletions cut 4 bases from V and 5 bases from J, with 19 bases between. The chain's CDR3 is CASSPRNGGQKDTQYF. The CDR3 DNA reads as TGCGCCAGCAGCCCAAGAAACGGGGGGCAGAAAGATACGCAGTATTTT.

The rearrangement uses TRBV9 and TRBJ2-3; 7 bases line up with TRBD1. Unmatched junction bases numbered 6, after V lost 0 bases and J lost 5 bases. CDR3 length equals 15 residues. Germline V gene sequence: CDR1 SGDLS, CDR2 YYNGEE. The CDR3 loop reads CASSVAEGAGDTQYF. CDR3 sequence (DNA): TGTGCCAGCAGCGTAGCTGAGGGGGCGGGAGATACGCAGTATTTT.

The chain has TRBV10-3 and TRBJ2-3; no definite D call. The CDR3 is 14 amino acids. The V gene's germline CDR1 is ENHRY and CDR2 SYGVKD. Trimming shortened V by 4 bases and J by 1 base, and 9 bases separated the two germline ends. CDR3: CAISGGQGTDTQYF. In DNA, the CDR3 is TGTGCCATCAGTGGCGGTCAAGGCACAGATACGCAGTATTTT.